Listed here are 27 T cell receptor beta chains from one sample, sequenced in a study of cytomegalovirus exposure and HLA in healthy donors. The PCR used 60 Vbeta and 13 Jbeta primers. Measured with immunoSEQ multiplex PCR; TCRdb has only the in-frame clones, and not every one. The table has approximately 160,000 clones, about 80% seen once. Material for sequencing was PBMCs. These receptors were collected from a girl between 5 and 17 years old in good health and CMV-seropositive.

The chain employs TRBV9 and TRBJ1-2, with D hard to call. The V gene lost 1 base and the J gene lost 1 base, with 5 bases spanning the gap. This CDR3 contains 13 residues. Germline V gives CDR1 SGDLS, CDR2 YYNGEE. The CDR3 sequence: CASSVQVNYGYTF. The CDR3 region has the DNA TGTGCCAGCAGCGTACAGGTTAACTATGGCTACACCTTC.

This chain connects TRBV2 to TRBJ2-3, with D possibly matching TRBD2 (5 bases). Germline CDR1 SNHLY, CDR2 FYNNEI. V was trimmed by 3 bases and J by 0 bases, leaving 13 bases between them. This CDR3 region has 16 residues. CDR3 nucleotide sequence: TGTGCCAGCAGTGATTTCTCTAGCAGGAGCACAGATACGCAGTATTTT. Translating gives CASSDFSSRSTDTQYF.

V is TRBV9 and J is TRBJ2-7; 8 bases line up with TRBD1. The CDR3 is 14 amino acids. The germline V gene encodes CDR1 SGDLS and CDR2 YYNGEE. The V gene end was trimmed by 3 bases and the J gene end by 6 bases; junction bases not matched to a gene: 8. The CDR3 here is CASSAVDRVGEQYF. The CDR3 DNA reads TGTGCCAGCAGCGCCGTGGACAGGGTCGGCGAGCAGTACTTC.

In its sample, this clone is medium-sized. The chain carries TRBV5-4 and TRBJ1-2, with a weak D call TRBD1 (6 bases). V dropped 5 bases and J dropped 10 bases, with 18 bases sitting between them. The germline V gene has CDR1 SGHNT and CDR2 YYREEE (reference sequence). The CDR3 loop spans 13 amino acids. The CDR3 bases are TGTGCCAGCAGTCCTGACAGGAGTAGATTCTACACCTTC. It is translated as CASSPDRSRFYTF.

This clone has only a few counts. The chain carries TRBV10-2 and TRBJ2-7; 10 nucleotides match TRBD2. Germline V gene sequence: CDR1 WSHSY, CDR2 SAAADI. The CDR3 covers 15 residues. V lost 6 bases and J lost 3; bases outside the gene matches: 8. For the CDR3, the DNA is TGCGCCAGCAGGATAGGGCTAGCGGGAGTCTACGAGCAGTACTTC. Translated, it gives CASRIGLAGVYEQYF.

The V and J genes are TRBV6-4 and TRBJ2-1; maybe TRBD2 (5 bases). The ends were cut back, 0 bases at V and 6 bases at J, with 15 bases in the middle. CDR3 size: 16 residues. Germline CDR1 and CDR2: MRHNA and SNTAGT. CDR3 coding DNA: TGTGCCAGCAGTGACTCGAGTCGGGGTAGCATCAATGAGCAGTTCTTC. Translated, it gives CASSDSSRGSINEQFF.

This clone occurred once. This chain joins TRBV5-6 and TRBJ1-1, with a weak D call TRBD1 (5 bases). CDR1 is SGHDT, CDR2 YYEEEE, per germline. The CDR3 consists of 15 residues. Trimming cost V 3 bases and J 0 bases, with 12 bases left between them. The CDR3 DNA reads TGTGCCAGCAGCTCCATTGGGGGGATGAACACTGAAGCTTTCTTT. Protein: CASSSIGGMNTEAFF.

The chain uses TRBV5-1 and TRBJ1-3; tentative D call: TRBD1 (6 bases). The V end was cut by 3 bases, the J end by 0 bases, with 19 bases between. Germline assignment: CDR1 SGHRS and CDR2 YFSETQ. The CDR3 covers 18 residues. The CDR3 sequence is CASSWGHPGPNSGNTIYF. CDR3 nucleotide sequence: TGCGCCAGCAGCTGGGGACATCCGGGCCCGAACTCTGGAAACACCATATATTTT.

The J gene is TRBJ2-5, the V gene TRBV7-9, with TRBD2 identical over 8 bases. CDR1 is SEHNR, CDR2 FQNEAQ, per germline (reference sequence). The CDR3 has 14 residues. V gave up 5 bases and J gave up 4 bases; unmatched junction bases: 6. This CDR3 is CASSNLGGAETQYF. CDR3 DNA sequence: TGTGCCAGCAGCAATCTCGGGGGGGCAGAGACCCAGTACTTC.

This clone came up a few times. This chain links TRBV25-1 with TRBJ1-1, with TRBD1 matching 7 bases. J lost 1 base, V lost 1 base, and 6 bases had no gene match. The germline CDR1 and CDR2 sequences are MGHDK and SYGVNS. This CDR3 is built from 16 residues. CDR3 region: CASSELRGLGNTEAFF. As DNA, the CDR3 is TGTGCCAGCAGTGAATTGAGGGGGCTCGGGAACACTGAAGCTTTCTTT.

This clone has more than one count but fewer than ten. The gene calls are TRBV7-9 and TRBJ1-4; no firm D call. Deletions cut 1 base from V and 0 bases from J, with 6 bases between. There are 15 residues in the CDR3. Germline values: CDR1 SEHNR, CDR2 FQNEAQ (reference sequence). The CDR3, as DNA: TGTGCCAGCAGCTTAGGGCCAGCAACTAATGAAAAACTGTTTTTT. Protein: CASSLGPATNEKLFF.

DNA for the CDR3: TGCGCCAGCAGCTTGGCCCTTCTGGTAGCGGGAGGCTACAATGAGCAGTTCTTC. Residues: CASSLALLVAGGYNEQFF. This chain uses TRBV5-1 with TRBJ2-1; 10 bases are a match to TRBD2. V dropped 0 bases and J dropped 3; count of bases not matched to a gene: 9. Germline-derived CDR1 and CDR2 are SGHRS and YFSETQ. The CDR3 loop spans 18 amino acids.

This chain connects TRBV2 to TRBJ2-1; 10 nucleotides line up with TRBD2. Germline loops: CDR1 SNHLY, CDR2 FYNNEI. The length of the CDR3 is 17 residues. With V trimmed by 3 bases and J by 9 bases, 14 bases remained unmatched. The CDR3 DNA sequence: TGTGCCAGCAGTGACGAAACCCCCGCTAGCGGGAGACGTGAGCAGTTCTTC. Amino acid sequence: CASSDETPASGRREQFF.

This chain links TRBV28 with TRBJ1-1, with 12 bases matching TRBD1. This CDR3 has 16 amino acids. Germline assignment: CDR1 MDHEN and CDR2 SYDVKM. V gave up 5 bases and J gave up 5 bases; unmatched junction bases: 9. The CDR3 DNA follows: TGTGCCAGCAGTCCCGGGACAGGGGGCTTGTATACTGAAGCTTTCTTT. Its protein product is CASSPGTGGLYTEAFF.

V usage is TRBV6-1 and J usage is TRBJ2-2; 8 bases are shared with TRBD1. V trimming: 6 bases; J trimming: 3 bases; junction bases outside the gene matches: 0. The CDR3 extends over 13 amino acids. Germline V gene sequence: CDR1 MNHNS, CDR2 SASEGT. The DNA of the CDR3 is TGTGCCAGCAGCAGGGGGCACACCGGGGAGCTGTTTTTT. As protein: CASSRGHTGELFF.

The rearrangement joins TRBV7-6 to TRBJ2-1; 9 bases are a match to TRBD1. The CDR3 totals 15 residues. The germline V gene has CDR1 SGHVS and CDR2 FNYEAQ. V dropped 4 bases and J dropped 5; count of bases not matched to a gene: 6. The CDR3 bases are TGTGCCAGCAGCTCCCGGACAGGGGCAGACAATGAGCAGTTCTTC. Translating gives CASSSRTGADNEQFF.

The V and J genes are TRBV18 and TRBJ1-2, with 7 bases aligning to TRBD1. The CDR3 has 18 amino acids. The V gene end was trimmed by 2 bases and the J gene end by 2 bases; junction bases not matched to a gene: 14. Germline V lookup: CDR1 KGHSH, CDR2 LQKENI. The CDR3 reads CASSPGPPRDSLNYGYTF. The CDR3 DNA reads TGTGCCAGCTCACCAGGCCCGCCAAGGGACAGTCTAAACTATGGCTACACCTTC. The complete variable domain, with remaining parts taken from reference TRBV18 and TRBJ1-2, reads NAGVMQNPRHLVRRRGQEARLRCSPMKGHSHVYWYRQLPEEGLKFMVYLQKENIIDESGMPKERFSAEFPKEGPSILRIQQVVRGDSAAYFCASSPGPPRDSLNYGYTFGSGTRLTVV.

The chain employs TRBV10-3 and TRBJ2-1; D might be TRBD2 (6 bases). Trimming pared 6 bases from V and 2 bases from J, leaving 17 bases between. The CDR3 has 16 residues. CDR1 and CDR2 from the germline V gene are ENHRY and SYGVKD. Here the CDR3 reads CAIRGGSGTPYNEQFF. Written as DNA, the CDR3 is TGTGCCATCAGGGGGGGTAGCGGTACTCCCTACAATGAGCAGTTCTTC.

This clone has more than one count but fewer than ten. The chain carries TRBV10-1 and TRBJ2-3; no definite D call. CDR1 WNHNN and CDR2 SYGVQD come from the germline V gene (reference sequence). The CDR3 extends over 15 amino acids. The germline V and J ends were trimmed by 6 bases and 3 bases, with 16 bases remaining between them. CDR3 DNA: TGCGCCAGCAGGGCCTCCCCCGCTTCGACAGATACGCAGTATTTT. Translation: CASRASPASTDTQYF.

The chain has TRBV5-1 and TRBJ2-7, with 9 bases fitting TRBD1. Germline CDR1 reads SGHRS; CDR2 reads YFSETQ. This CDR3 is 14 amino acids long. The trim removed 4 bases at V and 6 bases at J, leaving 8 bases unmatched. CDR3 DNA sequence: TGCGCCAGCAGCCTCGGACAGGGGTTCCCCGAGCAGTACTTC. Residues: CASSLGQGFPEQYF. The whole variable domain, remainder taken from reference TRBV5-1 and TRBJ2-7, is KAGVTQTPRYLIKTRGQQVTLSCSPISGHRSVSWYQQTPGQGLQFLFEYFSETQRNKGNFPGRFSGRQFSNSRSEMNVSTLELGDSALYLCASSLGQGFPEQYFGPGTRLTVT.

This clone was seen only a few times. The chain has TRBV28 and TRBJ1-1; perhaps TRBD1 as D (6 bases). The CDR3 sequence is 12 residues long. With 9 bases removed from V and 4 bases from J, the gap between germline ends came to 12 bases. The germline V gene encodes CDR1 MDHEN and CDR2 SYDVKM. The CDR3 region is CASGQPFTEAFF. CDR3 in DNA: TGTGCCAGTGGACAGCCGTTCACTGAAGCTTTCTTT.

This clone was recorded once. CDR3 nucleotides: TGTGCCAGCAGCTTAACGGGGCAGGGATACAATGAGCAGTTCTTC. Its translation is CASSLTGQGYNEQFF. The rearrangement joins TRBV7-3 to TRBJ2-1; TRBD1 is a possible D gene (5 bases). CDR1 is SGHTA, CDR2 FQGTGA, per germline. The ends were cut back, 0 bases at V and 4 bases at J, with 10 bases in the middle. The CDR3 spans 15 residues. Complete variable domain (other parts from reference TRBV7-3 and TRBJ2-1): GAGVSQTPSNKVTEKGKYVELRCDPISGHTALYWYRQSLGQGPEFLIYFQGTGAADDSGLPNDRFFAVRPEGSVSTLKIQRTERGDSAVYLCASSLTGQGYNEQFFGPGTRLTVL.

This clone was recorded only once. The chain employs TRBV6-5 and TRBJ2-7, with 7 bases matching TRBD1. Germline values: CDR1 MNHEY, CDR2 SVGAGI. Losses at the gene ends were 6 bases for V and 4 bases for J; bases not matched to a gene: 12. The CDR3 contains 15 residues. Here the CDR3 reads CASSSRPGQTYEQYF. CDR3 DNA sequence: TGTGCCAGCAGCTCTCGACCGGGACAGACTTACGAGCAGTACTTC.

This clone was seen repeatedly, ten times or more. CDR3 bases: TGTGCCAGCAGTGAGTCCGCGGGAGAGCCAGATACGCAGTATTTT. Encoded protein: CASSESAGEPDTQYF. V usage is TRBV6-1 and J usage is TRBJ2-3, with 7 bases identical to TRBD2. Germline CDR1 is MNHNS and CDR2 is SASEGT. V was pared by 3 bases and J by 4 bases, with 7 bases of the junction left unmatched. The CDR3 covers 15 residues.

The sample holds a few counts of this clone. The rearrangement uses TRBV6-5 and TRBJ2-5; 7 bases align to TRBD1. The CDR3 contains 16 residues. V shed 0 bases and J 1 base; nucleotides not matched to a gene: 5. Germline CDR1 reads MNHEY; CDR2 reads SVGAGI. The CDR3 loop is CASSYSPGTAQETQYF. In nucleotides, the CDR3 is TGTGCCAGCAGTTACTCTCCCGGGACAGCCCAAGAGACCCAGTACTTC.

This chain uses TRBV9 with TRBJ2-5, with 10 bases lining up with TRBD1. The CDR3 loop spans 17 amino acids. Losses at the gene ends were 2 bases for V and 5 bases for J; bases not matched to a gene: 12. CDR1 and CDR2 from the germline V gene are SGDLS and YYNGEE. The CDR3 loop reads CASSVTTTGGTGETQYF. The CDR3 nucleotides are TGTGCCAGCAGCGTCACCACGACAGGGGGCACGGGGGAGACCCAGTACTTC. The full variable domain, in which reference TRBV9 and TRBJ2-5 provide the parts outside the CDR3, is DSGVTQTPKHLITATGQRVTLRCSPRSGDLSVYWYQQSLDQGLQFLIQYYNGEERAKGNILERFSAQQFPDLHSELNLSSLELGDSALYFCASSVTTTGGTGETQYFGPGTRLLVL.

This chain uses TRBV19 with TRBJ1-1; 7 nucleotides agree with TRBD1. V lost 9 bases to trimming and J lost 6 bases; unmatched junction nucleotides: 7. The CDR3 is 12 residues long. CDR1 LNHDA and CDR2 SQIVND come from the germline V gene (reference sequence). This CDR3 is CARQRRGPEAFF. The DNA for the CDR3 is TGTGCCAGACAAAGGAGGGGGCCTGAAGCTTTCTTT.